A selection of T cell receptor beta chains follows, all from one sample in a study of Ad26.COV2.S vaccination and SARS-CoV-2 variants. Method: immunoSEQ multiplex PCR; TCRdb's copy keeps in-frame clones and lacks some. Of 350,000 to 500,000 clones listed, around 90% were seen once; the top ten hold about 12%. The source was peripheral blood, collected in a trial of Ad26.COV2.S vaccine versus placebo. Source of these receptors: a person between 18 and 60 years old who received the Ad26.COV2.S COVID-19 vaccine or a placebo. CDR3s include the opening cysteine and the closing phenylalanine or tryptophan. The order of the fields is CDR3 protein, J gene, V gene.

CASSERAVAGGELFF | TRBJ2-2 | TRBV6-1
CASSRWGGNPSGANVLTF | TRBJ2-6 | TRBV11-2
CASWLAGLLETQYF | TRBJ2-5 | TRBV6-5
CASTHPGSSGNTIYF | TRBJ1-3 | TRBV25-1
CASSARGPDTQYF | TRBJ2-3 | TRBV7-9
CSVAGQFTDTQYF | TRBJ2-3 | TRBV29-1
CASSPLAGGPVNEQFF | TRBJ2-1 | TRBV14
CASTLGEGFGYEQYF | TRBJ2-7 | TRBV3-1/TRBV3-2
CAWSVGGPSYNEQFF | TRBJ2-1 | TRBV30
CASSSLQDISGNTIYF | TRBJ1-3 | TRBV27
CARGTASPLGGYTF | TRBJ1-2 | TRBV10-1
CSVEGDTQYF | TRBJ2-3 | TRBV29-1
CASSYVGLNTEAFF | TRBJ1-1 | TRBV7-2
CASSLGLAGVDTQYF | TRBJ2-3 | TRBV7-2
CASSTQGADETQYF | TRBJ2-5 | TRBV7-8
CASSTTPLLSTDTQYF | TRBJ2-3 | TRBV19
CASSQDAGQGAFGYTF | TRBJ1-2 | TRBV4-3
CAWSVLASGANGEQFF | TRBJ2-1 | TRBV30
CASGVSGFSYNEQFF | TRBJ2-1 | TRBV12-5
CASSPRSIPGNTIYF | TRBJ1-3 | TRBV27
CASSVGAGGYNEQFF | TRBJ2-1 | TRBV9
CASSIHRGYTF | TRBJ1-2 | TRBV19
CASSQDRSYLRPQHF | TRBJ1-5 | TRBV4-3
CASSQGALLAEQYNEQFF | TRBJ2-1 | TRBV3-1/TRBV3-2
CASSGQGGTGELFF | TRBJ2-2 | TRBV5-6
CATSDLGGGEQFF | TRBJ2-1 | TRBV24-1
CASSLRQVHTGELFF | TRBJ2-2 | TRBV5-5
CASSQAYRDVQETQYF | TRBJ2-5 | TRBV4-1
CASSLIAGPSSYEQYF | TRBJ2-7 | TRBV5-6
CASSHSRDRITEAFF | TRBJ1-1 | TRBV11-2
CASSLGTGPSEETQYF | TRBJ2-5 | TRBV11-2
CASRGTEAYEQYF | TRBJ2-7 | TRBV7-8
CSVEDLEGRDNEQFF | TRBJ2-1 | TRBV29-1
CASSAGLAGGYNEQFF | TRBJ2-1 | TRBV7-2
CASSTGPGQYSPLHF | TRBJ1-6 | TRBV6-6
CASSQARAGETQYF | TRBJ2-5 | TRBV14
CASSLSRDSFYEQYF | TRBJ2-7 | TRBV7-2
CAWSVRVTDTEAFF | TRBJ1-1 | TRBV30
CASRASGNAYEQYF | TRBJ2-7 | TRBV27
CASTYKQTGTEAFF | TRBJ1-1 | TRBV19
CASSLGRGFVGETQYF | TRBJ2-5 | TRBV7-7
CASRIGGAGYEQYF | TRBJ2-7 | TRBV5-4
CASSYLGGNNEQFF | TRBJ2-1 | TRBV6-5
CASSEAGTSYEQYF | TRBJ2-7 | TRBV6-1
CASSRVPYEQYF | TRBJ2-7 | TRBV3-1/TRBV3-2
CASSVARGGQGPFEQFF | TRBJ2-1 | TRBV9
CASSRVQGSETQYF | TRBJ2-5 | TRBV5-1
CASSYGASYEQYF | TRBJ2-7 | TRBV5-6
CSATETEEYGYTF | TRBJ1-2 | TRBV20-1